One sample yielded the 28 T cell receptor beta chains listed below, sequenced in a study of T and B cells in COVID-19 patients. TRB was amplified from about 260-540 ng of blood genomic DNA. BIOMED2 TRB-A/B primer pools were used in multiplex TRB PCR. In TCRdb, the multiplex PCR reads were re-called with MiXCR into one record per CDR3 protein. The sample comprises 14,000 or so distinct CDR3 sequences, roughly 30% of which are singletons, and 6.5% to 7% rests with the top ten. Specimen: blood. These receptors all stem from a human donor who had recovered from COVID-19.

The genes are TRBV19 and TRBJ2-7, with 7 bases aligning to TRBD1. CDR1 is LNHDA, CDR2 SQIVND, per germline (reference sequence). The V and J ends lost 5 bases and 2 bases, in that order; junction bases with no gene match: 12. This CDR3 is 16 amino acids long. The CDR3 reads CASSVWDRVSPYEQYF. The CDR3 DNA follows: TGTGCCAGTAGTGTTTGGGACAGAGTGAGTCCCTACGAGCAGTACTTC. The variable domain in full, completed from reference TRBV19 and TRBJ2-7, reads DGGITQSPKYLFRKEGQNVTLSCEQNLNHDAMYWYRQDPGQGLRLIYYSQIVNDFQKGDIAEGYSVSREKKESFPLTVTSAQKNPTAFYLCASSVWDRVSPYEQYFGPGTRLTVT.

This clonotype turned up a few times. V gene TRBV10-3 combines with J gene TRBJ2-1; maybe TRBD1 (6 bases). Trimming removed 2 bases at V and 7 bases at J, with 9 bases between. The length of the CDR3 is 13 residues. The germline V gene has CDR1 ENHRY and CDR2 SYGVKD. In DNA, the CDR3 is TGTGCCATCAGTGAGACAGGGATTAATGAGCAGTTCTTC. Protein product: CAISETGINEQFF.

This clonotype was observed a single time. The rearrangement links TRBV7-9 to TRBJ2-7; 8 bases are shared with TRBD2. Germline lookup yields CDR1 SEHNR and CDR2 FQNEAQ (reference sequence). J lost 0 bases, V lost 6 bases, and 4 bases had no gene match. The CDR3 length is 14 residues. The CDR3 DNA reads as TGTGCCAGCAGTACAACTAGCGGCTCCTACGAGCAGTACTTC. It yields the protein CASSTTSGSYEQYF. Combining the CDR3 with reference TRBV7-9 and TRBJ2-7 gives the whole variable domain DTGVSQNPRHKITKRGQNVTFRCDPISEHNRLYWYRQTLGQGPEFLTYFQNEAQLEKSRLLSDRFSAERPKGSFSTLEIQRTEQGDSAMYLCASSTTSGSYEQYFGPGTRLTVT.

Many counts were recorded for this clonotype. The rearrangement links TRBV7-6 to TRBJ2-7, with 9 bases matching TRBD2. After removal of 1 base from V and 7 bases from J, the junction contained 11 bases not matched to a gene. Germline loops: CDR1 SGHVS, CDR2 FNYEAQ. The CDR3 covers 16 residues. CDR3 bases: TGTGCCAGCAGCTTAGGACGACTAGCGGAGGGCGGAGAGCAGTACTTC. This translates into CASSLGRLAEGGEQYF.

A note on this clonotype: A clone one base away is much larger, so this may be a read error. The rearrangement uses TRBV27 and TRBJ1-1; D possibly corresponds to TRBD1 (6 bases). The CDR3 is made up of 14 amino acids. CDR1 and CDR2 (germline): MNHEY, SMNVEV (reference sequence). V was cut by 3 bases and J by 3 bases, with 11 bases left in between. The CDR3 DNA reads TGTGCCAGCAGTTTCCAGGGGATGTACACTGAAGCTTTCTTT. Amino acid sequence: CASSFQGMYTEAFF.

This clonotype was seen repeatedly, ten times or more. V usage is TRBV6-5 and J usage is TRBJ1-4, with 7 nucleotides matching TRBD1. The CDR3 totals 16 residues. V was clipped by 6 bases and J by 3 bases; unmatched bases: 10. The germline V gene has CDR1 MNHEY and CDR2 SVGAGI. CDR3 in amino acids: CASRTIDRAANEKLFF. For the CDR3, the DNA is TGTGCCAGCAGAACCATCGACAGGGCGGCTAATGAAAAACTGTTTTTT.

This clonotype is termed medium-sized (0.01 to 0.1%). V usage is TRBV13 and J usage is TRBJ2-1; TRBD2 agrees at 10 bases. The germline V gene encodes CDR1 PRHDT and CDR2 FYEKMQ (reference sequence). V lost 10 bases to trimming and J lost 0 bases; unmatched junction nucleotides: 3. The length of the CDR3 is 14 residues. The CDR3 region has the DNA TGTGCCACCTTAGCGGGAGGCTCCTACAATGAGCAGTTCTTC. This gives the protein CATLAGGSYNEQFF.

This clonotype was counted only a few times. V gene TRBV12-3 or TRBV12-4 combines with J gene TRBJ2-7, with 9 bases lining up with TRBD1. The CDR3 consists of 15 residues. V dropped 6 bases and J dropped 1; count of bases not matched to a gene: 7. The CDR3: CASSDPGTGSYEQYF. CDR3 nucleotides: TGTGCCAGCAGCGACCCCGGGACAGGGTCCTACGAGCAGTACTTC.

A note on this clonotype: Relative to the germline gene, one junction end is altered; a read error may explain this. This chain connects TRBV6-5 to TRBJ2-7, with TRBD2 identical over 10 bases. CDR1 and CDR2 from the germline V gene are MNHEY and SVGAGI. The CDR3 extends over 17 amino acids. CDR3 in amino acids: CASSEGPSGGFSYEQYF. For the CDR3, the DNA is TGCGCCAGCAGTGAGGGCCCTAGCGGGGGATTCTCCTACGAGCAGTACTTC.

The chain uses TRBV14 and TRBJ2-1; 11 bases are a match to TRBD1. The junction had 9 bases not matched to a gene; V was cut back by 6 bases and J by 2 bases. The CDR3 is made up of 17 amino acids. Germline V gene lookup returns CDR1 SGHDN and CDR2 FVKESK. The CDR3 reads CASSSPLGQGAYNEQFF. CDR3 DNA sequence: TGTGCCAGCAGTTCGCCTTTGGGACAGGGGGCCTACAATGAGCAGTTCTTC.

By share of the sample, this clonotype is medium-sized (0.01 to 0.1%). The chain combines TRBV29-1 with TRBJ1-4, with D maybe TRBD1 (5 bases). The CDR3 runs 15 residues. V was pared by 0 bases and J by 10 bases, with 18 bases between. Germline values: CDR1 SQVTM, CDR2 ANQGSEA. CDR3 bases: TGCAGCGTTGAAGAGTCCCTTACAGGAATCGGAAAACTGTTTTTT. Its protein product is CSVEESLTGIGKLFF.

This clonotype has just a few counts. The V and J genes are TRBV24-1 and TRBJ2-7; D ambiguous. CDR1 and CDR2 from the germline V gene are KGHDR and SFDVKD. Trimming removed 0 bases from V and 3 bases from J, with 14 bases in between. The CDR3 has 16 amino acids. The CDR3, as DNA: TGTGCCACCAGTGATTTGCATCGGGTGTGTGGCTACGAGCAGTACTTC. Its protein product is CATSDLHRVCGYEQYF.

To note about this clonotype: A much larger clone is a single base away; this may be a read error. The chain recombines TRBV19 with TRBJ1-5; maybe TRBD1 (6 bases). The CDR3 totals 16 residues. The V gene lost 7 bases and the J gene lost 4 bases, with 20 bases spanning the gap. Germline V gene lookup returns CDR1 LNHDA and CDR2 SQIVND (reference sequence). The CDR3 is CASTLGQWRWNQPQHF. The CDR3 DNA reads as TGTGCCAGTACCCTCGGACAGTGGAGATGGAATCAGCCCCAGCATTTT.

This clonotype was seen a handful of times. The CDR3 loop reads CASRVGTLTNEKLFF. The CDR3 DNA reads TGTGCCAGCCGGGTCGGCACCTTAACTAATGAAAAACTGTTTTTT. V usage is TRBV11-2 and J usage is TRBJ1-4; D call uncertain. CDR1 is SGHAT, CDR2 FQNNGV, per germline. CDR3 length: 15 residues. Trimming took off 8 bases at V and 1 base at J, with 14 bases between the two ends.

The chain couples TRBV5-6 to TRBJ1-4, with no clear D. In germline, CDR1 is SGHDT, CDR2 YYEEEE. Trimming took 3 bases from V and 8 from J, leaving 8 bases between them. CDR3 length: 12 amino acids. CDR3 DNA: TGTGCCAGCAGCTCCCTGCGAGAAAAACTGTTTTTT. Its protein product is CASSSLREKLFF. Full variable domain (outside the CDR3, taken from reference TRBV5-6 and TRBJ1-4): DAGVTQSPTHLIKTRGQQVTLRCSPKSGHDTVSWYQQALGQGPQFIFQYYEEEERQRGNFPDRFSGHQFPNYSSELNVNALLLGDSALYLCASSSLREKLFFGSGTQLSVL.

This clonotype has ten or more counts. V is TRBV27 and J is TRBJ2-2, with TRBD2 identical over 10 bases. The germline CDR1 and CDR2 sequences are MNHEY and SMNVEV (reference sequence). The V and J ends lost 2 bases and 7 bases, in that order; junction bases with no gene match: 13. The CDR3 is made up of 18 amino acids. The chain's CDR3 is CASSLTRKPAGGLGELFF. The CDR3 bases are TGTGCCAGCAGTTTAACTCGGAAGCCAGCGGGGGGGCTCGGGGAGCTGTTTTTT.

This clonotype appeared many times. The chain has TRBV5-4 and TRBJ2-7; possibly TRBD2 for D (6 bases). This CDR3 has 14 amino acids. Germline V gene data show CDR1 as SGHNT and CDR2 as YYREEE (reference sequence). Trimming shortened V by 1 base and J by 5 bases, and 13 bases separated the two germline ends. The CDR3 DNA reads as TGTGCCAGCAGCTTGATGTGGGGGAGGAACGAGCAGTACTTC. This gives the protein CASSLMWGRNEQYF.

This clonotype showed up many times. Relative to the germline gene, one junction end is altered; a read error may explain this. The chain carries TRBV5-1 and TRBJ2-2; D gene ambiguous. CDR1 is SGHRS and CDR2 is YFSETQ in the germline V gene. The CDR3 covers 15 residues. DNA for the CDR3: TGCGCCAGTAATTCGGCCCCGACGAATACCGGGGAGCTGTTTTTT. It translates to CASNSAPTNTGELFF.

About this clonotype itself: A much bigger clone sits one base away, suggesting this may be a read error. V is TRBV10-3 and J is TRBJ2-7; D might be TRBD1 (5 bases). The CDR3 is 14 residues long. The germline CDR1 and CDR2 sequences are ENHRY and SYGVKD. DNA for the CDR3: TGTGCCAGCAGTTATCACAGGAGCTTCTACGAGCAGTACTTC. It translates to CASSYHRSFYEQYF.

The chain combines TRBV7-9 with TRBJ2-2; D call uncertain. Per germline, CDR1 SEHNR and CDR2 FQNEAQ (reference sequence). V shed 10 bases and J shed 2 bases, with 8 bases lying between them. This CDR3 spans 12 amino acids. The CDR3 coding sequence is TGTGCCAACCTGATTAACACCGGGGAGCTGTTTTTT. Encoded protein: CANLINTGELFF.

The CDR3 nucleotides are TGTGCCAGCAGCTTACGGGGGGGGCCCGGGGAGCTGTTTTTT. It specifies CASSLRGGPGELFF. The chain combines TRBV11-3 with TRBJ2-2, with TRBD2 matching over 8 bases. The germline V gene encodes CDR1 SGHNT and CDR2 YENEEA. Trimming at V came to 2 bases and at J to 6 bases, leaving 2 bases not matched to a gene. CDR3 length: 14 amino acids.

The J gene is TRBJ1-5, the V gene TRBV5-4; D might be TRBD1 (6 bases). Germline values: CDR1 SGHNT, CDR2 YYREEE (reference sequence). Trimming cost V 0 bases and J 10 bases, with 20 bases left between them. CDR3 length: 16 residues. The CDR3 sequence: CASSLDLSDSLRPQHF. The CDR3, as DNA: TGTGCCAGCAGCTTGGACTTGTCGGACAGTCTCAGACCCCAGCATTTT.

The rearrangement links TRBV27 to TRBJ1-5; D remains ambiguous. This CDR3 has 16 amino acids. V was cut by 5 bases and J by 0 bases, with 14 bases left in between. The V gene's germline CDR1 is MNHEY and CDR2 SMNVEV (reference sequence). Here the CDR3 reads CASSRPAGLSNQPQHF. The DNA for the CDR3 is TGTGCCAGCAGTCGTCCGGCGGGCCTTAGCAATCAGCCCCAGCATTTT.

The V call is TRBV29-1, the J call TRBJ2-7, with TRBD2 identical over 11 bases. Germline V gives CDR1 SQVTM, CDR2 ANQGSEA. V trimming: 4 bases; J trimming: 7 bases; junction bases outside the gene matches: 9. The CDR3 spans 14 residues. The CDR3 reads CSVGRLAGLGEQYF. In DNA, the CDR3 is TGCAGCGTTGGCAGACTAGCGGGACTGGGGGAGCAGTACTTC.

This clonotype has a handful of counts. DNA for the CDR3: TGTGCCAGCAGCTCAGGACAGGGGTTCTTTACTGAAGCTTTCTTT. Amino acid sequence: CASSSGQGFFTEAFF. The chain uses TRBV5-4 and TRBJ1-1; 9 bases agree with TRBD1. The germline V gene has CDR1 SGHNT and CDR2 YYREEE (reference sequence). The CDR3 runs 15 residues. The trim removed 3 bases at V and 5 bases at J, leaving 8 bases unmatched.

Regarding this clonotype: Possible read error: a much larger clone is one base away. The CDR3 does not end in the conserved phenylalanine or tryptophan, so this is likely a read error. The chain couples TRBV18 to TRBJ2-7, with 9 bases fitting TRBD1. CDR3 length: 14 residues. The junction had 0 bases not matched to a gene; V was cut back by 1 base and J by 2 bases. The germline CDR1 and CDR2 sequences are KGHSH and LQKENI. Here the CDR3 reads CASSPRQGAYEQYL. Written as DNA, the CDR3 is TGTGCCAGCTCACCACGACAGGGGGCCTACGAGCAGTACTTA.

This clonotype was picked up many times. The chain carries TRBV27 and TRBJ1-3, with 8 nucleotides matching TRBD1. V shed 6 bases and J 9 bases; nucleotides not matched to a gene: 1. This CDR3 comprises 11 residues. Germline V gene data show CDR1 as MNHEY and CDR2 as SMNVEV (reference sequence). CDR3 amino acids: CASRTGATIYF. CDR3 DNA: TGTGCCAGCAGGACAGGGGCCACCATATATTTT.

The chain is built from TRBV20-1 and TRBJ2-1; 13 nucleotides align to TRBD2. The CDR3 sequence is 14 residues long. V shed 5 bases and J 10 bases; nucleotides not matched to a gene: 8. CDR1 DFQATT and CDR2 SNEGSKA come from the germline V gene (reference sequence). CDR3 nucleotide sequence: TGCAGTGCTTCAGGACTAGCGGGAGTCAGGGAGCAGTTCTTC. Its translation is CSASGLAGVREQFF.